The 21 T cell receptor beta chains presented below share a single source sample, sequenced in a study of blood T cell repertoires in COVID-19. Here immunoSEQ multiplex PCR was the method, and the copy in TCRdb shows in-frame clones only, minus some. The data show around 60,000 clones, approximately 81% seen once. The sequenced material came from peripheral blood. These receptors all stem from a woman aged 80 or over with active or convalescent COVID-19.

The genes are TRBV6-5 and TRBJ1-1; D unresolved. CDR3 length: 11 residues. Germline CDR1 MNHEY, CDR2 SVGAGI. Trimming took off 7 bases at V and 4 bases at J, with 7 bases between the two ends. CDR3 coding DNA: TGTGCCAGCACTCCCTTCACTGAAGCTTTCTTT. Translated: CASTPFTEAFF.

This chain joins TRBV11-2 and TRBJ2-3; 10 positions agree with TRBD2. The CDR3 is 16 residues long. Trimming cost V 3 bases and J 4 bases; bases outside gene matches: 7. The germline V gene has CDR1 SGHAT and CDR2 FQNNGV. In DNA form, the CDR3 reads TGTGCCAGCAGCTTTCGGAGCGGGGGGGTTGCAGATACGCAGTATTTT. Protein product: CASSFRSGGVADTQYF.

The rearrangement links TRBV4-1 to TRBJ2-1; a possible D gene is TRBD2 (5 bases). V lost 0 bases and J 9 bases, leaving 15 bases between the germline ends. Per the germline V gene, CDR1 is MGHRA and CDR2 is YSYEKL. CDR3 size: 15 residues. In DNA form, the CDR3 reads TGCGCCAGCAGCCAAGACACTAGAGGGATCTCTGAGCAGTTCTTC. Translated: CASSQDTRGISEQFF.

CDR3 nucleotide sequence: TGTGCCAGCAGCTTAAAAGGACCTGAGGGGGCCCTCTCCTACGAGCAGTACTTC. Its protein is CASSLKGPEGALSYEQYF. The genes are TRBV7-9 and TRBJ2-7; 7 bases match TRBD1. The length of the CDR3 is 18 residues. From germline, CDR1 is SEHNR and CDR2 FQNEAQ (reference sequence). J was trimmed by 0 bases and V by 2 bases; bases with no gene match: 13.

This chain connects TRBV12-3 or TRBV12-4 to TRBJ1-2; possible D gene TRBD1, 6 bases. Trimming stripped 6 bases from V and 0 bases from J, with 8 bases between. The CDR3 has 13 amino acids. The CDR3 DNA sequence: TGTGCCAGCAGAGGGACAACTAACTATGGCTACACCTTC. Translating it yields CASRGTTNYGYTF.

This clone came up once. The rearrangement joins TRBV7-2 to TRBJ2-5; perhaps TRBD2 as D (5 bases). The CDR3 is 15 amino acids. Germline V gene sequence: CDR1 SGHTA, CDR2 FQGNSA. Trimming pared 4 bases from V and 0 bases from J, leaving 12 bases between. This CDR3 reads CASSSRTGDQETQYF. The CDR3, as DNA: TGTGCCAGCAGCTCCAGGACCGGGGACCAAGAGACCCAGTACTTC.

The chain links TRBV6-2 or TRBV6-3 to TRBJ2-2; TRBD2 is a possible D gene (6 bases). The CDR3 runs 14 residues. Germline V CDR1 and CDR2: MNHEY, SVGEGT. V dropped 5 bases and J dropped 4 bases, with 11 bases sitting between them. The CDR3 sequence: CASSTPGVTGELFF. For the CDR3, the DNA is TGTGCCAGCAGTACTCCGGGGGTCACCGGGGAGCTGTTTTTT.

The chain has TRBV9 and TRBJ2-1; 7 bases agree with TRBD2. The CDR3 length is 18 residues. The germline CDR1 and CDR2 sequences are SGDLS and YYNGEE. The V and J ends lost 3 bases and 6 bases, in that order; junction bases with no gene match: 18. The CDR3 sequence: CASSAPVGPGGRGNEQFF. CDR3 DNA sequence: TGTGCCAGCAGCGCCCCCGTAGGACCGGGGGGAAGGGGCAATGAGCAGTTCTTC.

This clone was picked up a small number of times. The chain couples TRBV16 to TRBJ2-7; 8 nucleotides line up with TRBD1. The CDR3 is 13 amino acids. Trimming cost V 0 bases and J 9 bases; bases outside gene matches: 4. From germline, CDR1 is KGHSY and CDR2 FQNENV. The CDR3 loop reads CASSQSQGAGQYF. The CDR3 DNA follows: TGTGCCAGCAGCCAATCCCAGGGGGCTGGGCAGTACTTC.

This clone has only one observation. The gene calls are TRBV5-1 and TRBJ2-5; unclear D gene. This CDR3 has 11 amino acids. The germline gives CDR1 SGHRS, CDR2 YFSETQ. Trimming took off 5 bases at V and 5 bases at J, with 7 bases between the two ends. In nucleotides, the CDR3 is TGCGCCAGCAGGTACGGGGAGACCCAGTACTTC. Residues: CASRYGETQYF.

The chain couples TRBV11-3 to TRBJ2-1; D is ambiguous. Germline V gene data show CDR1 as SGHNT and CDR2 as YENEEA. Trimming removed 3 bases from V and 9 bases from J, with 15 bases in between. The length of the CDR3 is 14 residues. CDR3 loop: CASSLRFRDSEQFF. In DNA form, the CDR3 reads TGTGCCAGCAGCTTGCGGTTCCGCGATTCTGAGCAGTTCTTC.

This clone was detected only a few times. This rearrangement joins TRBV9 to TRBJ2-3; TRBD2 matches 9 bases. The length of the CDR3 is 15 residues. From germline, CDR1 is SGDLS and CDR2 YYNGEE. The V segment lost 2 bases and the J segment 3 bases; nucleotides outside the gene matches: 4. In DNA, the CDR3 is TGTGCCAGCAGCGTGTTAGCGGGGGTAACAGATACGCAGTATTTT. Translated, it gives CASSVLAGVTDTQYF.

This clone was seen only a few times. The V gene is TRBV18, the J gene TRBJ2-2; TRBD1 matches at 11 bases. CDR3 length equals 18 residues. Germline V lookup: CDR1 KGHSH, CDR2 LQKENI. Germline trimming cut 3 bases from V and 0 bases from J; bases unmatched to any gene: 6. The CDR3 DNA sequence: TGTGCCAGCTCACCGGATCTGGGACAGGGGGCGAACACCGGGGAGCTGTTTTTT. The encoded protein is CASSPDLGQGANTGELFF.

Only one count was recorded for this clone. The chain links TRBV3-1 (or the pseudogene TRBV3-2) to TRBJ2-7, with 11 bases lining up with TRBD2. The CDR3 spans 16 residues. From germline, CDR1 is LGHDT and CDR2 YNNKEL (reference sequence). V shed 2 bases, J shed 1 base, and the junction held 4 bases outside the gene matches. The CDR3 region has the DNA TGTGCCAGCAGCCAACGAGGACTAGCGGGTTCCTACGAGCAGTACTTC. Residues: CASSQRGLAGSYEQYF.

The rearrangement joins TRBV4-3 to TRBJ1-5, with 7 positions matching TRBD1. V lost 4 bases to trimming and J lost 2 bases; unmatched junction nucleotides: 2. The CDR3 is made up of 14 amino acids. Germline CDR1 and CDR2: LGHNA and YSLEER. DNA for the CDR3: TGCGCCAGCAGCCCCCAGGGGGGCAATCAGCCCCAGCATTTT. Translating gives CASSPQGGNQPQHF.

The chain recombines TRBV3-1 (or the pseudogene TRBV3-2) with TRBJ2-3, with a possible D match to TRBD2 (6 bases). Deletions cut 2 bases from V and 0 bases from J, with 12 bases between. This CDR3 is 16 amino acids long. Germline V CDR1 and CDR2: LGHDT, YNNKEL (reference sequence). CDR3 amino acids: CASSQRLLASTDTQYF. The CDR3 DNA reads TGTGCCAGCAGCCAACGACTACTAGCAAGCACAGATACGCAGTATTTT.

The chain employs TRBV5-1 and TRBJ1-1, with D maybe TRBD1 (6 bases). V was clipped by 4 bases and J by 1 base, with 8 bases between them. CDR1 and CDR2 (germline): SGHRS, YFSETQ. The CDR3 has 13 residues. CDR3 sequence reads: CASSEGQNTEAFF. The CDR3 nucleotides read TGCGCCAGCAGCGAGGGACAGAACACTGAAGCTTTCTTT.

The rearrangement joins TRBV2 to TRBJ1-1, with unresolved D. CDR3 length equals 11 residues. Looked up from germline, CDR1 is SNHLY and CDR2 is FYNNEI. V was pared by 5 bases and J by 7 bases, with 8 bases between. CDR3 loop: CASSYTVEAFF. Here the CDR3 DNA reads TGTGCCAGCAGTTACACAGTTGAAGCTTTCTTT.

This chain uses TRBV18 with TRBJ2-7, with 8 positions matching TRBD1. Trimming cost V 0 bases and J 0 bases; bases outside gene matches: 4. This CDR3 region has 16 residues. Germline V gene sequence: CDR1 KGHSH, CDR2 LQKENI. DNA for the CDR3: TGTGCCAGCTCACCACCAAGGACAGGGAGCTCCTACGAGCAGTACTTC. It specifies CASSPPRTGSSYEQYF.

The chain combines TRBV28 with TRBJ1-4, with TRBD1 matching 9 bases. Germline V gene sequence: CDR1 MDHEN, CDR2 SYDVKM. V gave up 6 bases and J gave up 0 bases; unmatched junction bases: 2. The CDR3 contains 15 residues. The CDR3, as DNA: TGTGCCAGCAGGGGACAGGGAGCAACTAATGAAAAACTGTTTTTT. It is translated as CASRGQGATNEKLFF.

V gene TRBV21-1 combines with J gene TRBJ2-7; the table calls TRBD2, which could not be checked here. TRBV21-1 is recorded as a pseudogene. The CDR3 is made up of 13 amino acids. The CDR3 DNA follows: TGTGCCAGCAGCCTGTCCGGGGGCTACGAGCAGTACTTC. Its translation: CASSLSGGYEQYF.